Following are 21 T cell receptor beta chains from one sample sequenced in a study of cytomegalovirus exposure and HLA in healthy donors. Both 60 Vbeta primers and 13 Jbeta primers went into the PCR. Assay used: immunoSEQ multiplex PCR; TCRdb lists only in-frame clones, some missing. Among about 180,000 clones listed, just under 85% were seen once. Source material: PBMCs. These receptors all stem from a girl aged 10-17 years in good health and CMV-seropositive.

The chain combines TRBV9 with TRBJ2-3; TRBD2 agrees at 7 bases. J gave up 2 bases and V 3 bases, and 3 bases lay outside the gene matches. The CDR3 is 14 residues long. Germline V gene sequence: CDR1 SGDLS, CDR2 YYNGEE. Here the CDR3 reads CASSASGVTDTQYF. In DNA, the CDR3 is TGTGCCAGCAGCGCAAGCGGGGTCACAGATACGCAGTATTTT.

The chain links TRBV27 to TRBJ1-2; D remains ambiguous. Between the trimmed V and J ends, which lost 0 bases and 6 bases, there was a span of 11 bases. The germline gives CDR1 MNHEY, CDR2 SMNVEV (reference sequence). The CDR3 is 14 amino acids. Here the CDR3 reads CASSLSPGVNGYTF. CDR3 nucleotides: TGTGCCAGCAGTTTATCGCCGGGTGTAAATGGCTACACCTTC.

The chain combines TRBV25-1 with TRBJ2-3, with D possibly being TRBD2 (6 bases). The V gene's germline CDR1 is MGHDK and CDR2 SYGVNS. CDR3 size: 17 residues. V dropped 1 base and J dropped 0 bases, with 14 bases sitting between them. Written as DNA, the CDR3 is TGTGCCAGCAGTGAATTAATGAGGGACTCTAGCACAGATACGCAGTATTTT. Residues: CASSELMRDSSTDTQYF.

This chain connects TRBV10-3 to TRBJ1-1; the D is unclear. V lost 4 bases and J lost 7, with 7 bases in between. The CDR3 sequence is 11 residues long. CDR1 is ENHRY, CDR2 SYGVKD, per germline. The CDR3 coding sequence is TGTGCCATCAGTGCGACAAATGAAGCTTTCTTT. Translating gives CAISATNEAFF.

This chain joins TRBV6-1 and TRBJ1-5; D is perhaps TRBD1 (5 bases). V was clipped by 3 bases and J by 7 bases, with 13 bases between them. This CDR3 contains 14 residues. Germline values: CDR1 MNHNS, CDR2 SASEGT. The CDR3 coding sequence is TGTGCCAGCAGTGACCCGGGGGGTTGGCAGCCCCAGCATTTT. This translates into CASSDPGGWQPQHF.

The rearrangement links TRBV9 to TRBJ1-1, with D possibly matching TRBD1 (6 bases). Trimming shortened V by 4 bases and J by 0 bases, and 13 bases separated the two germline ends. The CDR3 sequence is 15 residues long. Germline V lookup: CDR1 SGDLS, CDR2 YYNGEE. The CDR3 DNA reads as TGTGCCAGCAGCCCGCGGACAGTCATGAACACTGAAGCTTTCTTT. Translation gives CASSPRTVMNTEAFF.

V is TRBV12-5 and J is TRBJ2-5, with TRBD2 matching over 10 bases. The CDR3 consists of 17 residues. V shed 5 bases and J 2 bases; nucleotides not matched to a gene: 11. Germline V lookup: CDR1 LGHNT, CDR2 FRNRAP. The CDR3 loop is CASGILPSGGYQETQYF. DNA for the CDR3: TGTGCTAGTGGTATTCTTCCTAGCGGGGGATATCAAGAGACCCAGTACTTC.

The chain couples TRBV19 to TRBJ1-3; 7 nucleotides match TRBD1. This CDR3 is 14 amino acids long. The V segment lost 6 bases and the J segment 0 bases; nucleotides outside the gene matches: 2. Germline V lookup: CDR1 LNHDA, CDR2 SQIVND (reference sequence). CDR3 amino acids: CASSPGGSGNTIYF. The CDR3 nucleotides read TGTGCCAGTAGCCCAGGGGGCTCTGGAAACACCATATATTTT.

This chain uses TRBV5-5 with TRBJ1-1; D is unclear. Trimming took 1 base from V and 1 from J, leaving 8 bases between them. There are 14 residues in the CDR3. Germline-derived CDR1 and CDR2 are SGHKS and YYEKEE (reference sequence). The CDR3, as DNA: TGTGCCAGCAGCTTGTTTCAGAAGAACACTGAAGCTTTCTTT. Its translation is CASSLFQKNTEAFF.

The chain uses TRBV27 and TRBJ1-1, with 7 bases identical to TRBD1. Germline loops: CDR1 MNHEY, CDR2 SMNVEV (reference sequence). The CDR3 length is 15 residues. V was pared by 6 bases and J by 3 bases, with 10 bases of the junction left unmatched. The CDR3 bases are TGTGCCAGCAGGACAGGGTTTGGGTTTGACACTGAAGCTTTCTTT. Encoded protein: CASRTGFGFDTEAFF.

As DNA, the CDR3 is TGTGCCTGTACAGGGTTGGGTGAAGCTTTCTTT. It codes for CACTGLGEAFF. The rearrangement uses TRBV30 and TRBJ1-1, with D perhaps TRBD1 (6 bases). The V gene's germline CDR1 is GTSNPN and CDR2 SVGIG (reference sequence). Trimming took off 6 bases at V and 7 bases at J, with 12 bases between the two ends. This CDR3 spans 11 amino acids.

The CDR3: CSVDQNVDTQYF. The CDR3 region has the DNA TGCAGCGTTGATCAGAATGTGGATACGCAGTATTTT. V and J are TRBV29-1 and TRBJ2-3, with unresolved D. The CDR3 is made up of 12 amino acids. The V end was cut by 3 bases, the J end by 6 bases, with 10 bases between. Germline V gene sequence: CDR1 SQVTM, CDR2 ANQGSEA.

The genes are TRBV12-1 and TRBJ1-1; the table calls TRBD1, which could not be checked here. TRBV12-1 is a recognized pseudogene. CDR3 length: 14 amino acids. This chain's CDR3 is CASSSKDTGAEAFF. The DNA of the CDR3 is TGTGCCAGCAGCTCCAAGGACACAGGGGCTGAAGCTTTCTTT.

V is TRBV6-5 and J is TRBJ2-5, with 10 positions matching TRBD1. The trim removed 6 bases at V and 0 bases at J, leaving 4 bases unmatched. Germline V gene data show CDR1 as MNHEY and CDR2 as SVGAGI. CDR3 length equals 15 residues. The CDR3 loop is CASSPDRGYQETQYF. The DNA for the CDR3 is TGTGCCAGCAGCCCGGACAGGGGGTACCAAGAGACCCAGTACTTC.

This chain joins TRBV2 and TRBJ1-1; TRBD1 is a possible D gene (5 bases). Trimming took 0 bases from V and 4 from J, leaving 9 bases between them. Germline CDR1 is SNHLY and CDR2 is FYNNEI. The CDR3 is 14 residues long. CDR3 nucleotide sequence: TGTGCCAGCAGTGAAGCTTTGGGGGGCACTGAAGCTTTCTTT. This sequence encodes CASSEALGGTEAFF. The whole variable domain, remainder taken from reference TRBV2 and TRBJ1-1, is EPEVTQTPSHQVTQMGQEVILRCVPISNHLYFYWYRQILGQKVEFLVSFYNNEISEKSEIFDDQFSVERPDGSNFTLKIRSTKLEDSAMYFCASSEALGGTEAFFGQGTRLTVV.

The J gene is TRBJ2-7, the V gene TRBV19, with 11 nucleotides matching TRBD1. Germline CDR1 LNHDA, CDR2 SQIVND (reference sequence). V trimming: 3 bases; J trimming: 5 bases; junction bases outside the gene matches: 6. This CDR3 is 15 amino acids long. The CDR3 spells CASSIRDRGSDEQYF. CDR3 DNA sequence: TGTGCCAGTAGTATCCGGGACAGGGGGTCGGACGAGCAGTACTTC. The full variable domain, in which reference TRBV19 and TRBJ2-7 provide the parts outside the CDR3, is DGGITQSPKYLFRKEGQNVTLSCEQNLNHDAMYWYRQDPGQGLRLIYYSQIVNDFQKGDIAEGYSVSREKKESFPLTVTSAQKNPTAFYLCASSIRDRGSDEQYFGPGTRLTVT.

V is TRBV5-1 and J is TRBJ2-2; D possibly corresponds to TRBD1 (6 bases). Trimming left V 5 bases short and J 5 bases short, with 10 bases between. The length of the CDR3 is 13 residues. CDR1 and CDR2 from the germline V gene are SGHRS and YFSETQ. In nucleotides, the CDR3 is TGCGCCAGCAGTCCCACAGGGACCGGGGAGCTGTTTTTT. Its protein is CASSPTGTGELFF.

The rearrangement joins TRBV6-1 to TRBJ2-7; 7 bases align to TRBD2. The V segment lost 4 bases and the J segment 5 bases; nucleotides outside the gene matches: 2. CDR3 length equals 12 residues. In germline, CDR1 is MNHNS, CDR2 SASEGT. CDR3 nucleotides: TGTGCCAGCAGTGGTCGGGGGGACGAGCAGTACTTC. Protein sequence: CASSGRGDEQYF.

The CDR3 protein is CASSQDRAENGYTF. CDR3 coding DNA: TGCGCCAGCAGCCAGGACAGGGCGGAGAATGGCTACACCTTC. The rearrangement uses TRBV5-1 and TRBJ1-2; 8 bases line up with TRBD1. CDR1 and CDR2 from the germline V gene are SGHRS and YFSETQ. V shed 4 bases and J 6 bases; nucleotides not matched to a gene: 8. The CDR3 has 14 residues. The full variable domain, with the rest looked up from reference TRBV5-1 and TRBJ1-2, is KAGVTQTPRYLIKTRGQQVTLSCSPISGHRSVSWYQQTPGQGLQFLFEYFSETQRNKGNFPGRFSGRQFSNSRSEMNVSTLELGDSALYLCASSQDRAENGYTFGSGTRLTVV.

The V and J genes are TRBV5-6 and TRBJ1-3; 9 positions agree with TRBD1. V was clipped by 4 bases and J by 0 bases; unmatched bases: 5. Germline CDR1 SGHDT, CDR2 YYEEEE. The CDR3 totals 16 residues. The CDR3 sequence: CASSPRDRASGNTIYF. The CDR3 nucleotides read TGTGCCAGCAGCCCCCGGGACAGGGCCTCTGGAAACACCATATATTTT.

The rearrangement uses TRBV7-6 and TRBJ1-1, with 8 bases matching TRBD1. Trimming cost V 2 bases and J 6 bases; bases outside gene matches: 8. CDR1 and CDR2 from the germline V gene are SGHVS and FNYEAQ. This CDR3 has 15 residues. CDR3 nucleotide sequence: TGTGCCAGCAGCTTAATGTCACAGGGGGGGGCTGAAGCTTTCTTT. This codes for CASSLMSQGGAEAFF.